Listed below are T cell receptor beta chains from one sample, sequenced in a study of CD8 T cells in ankylosing spondylitis. TCRdb reanalysed the 5' RACE reads using MiXCR and keeps one entry per CDR3 protein. Of under 850,000 distinct CDR3 sequences in the sample, 15% to 20% were seen once. Sequencing was performed on blood, either unsorted or a sorted T cell fraction (not recorded which). Every receptor here comes from a male donor with ankylosing spondylitis. CDR3s include the opening cysteine and the closing phenylalanine or tryptophan. The D gene is left open where the match is weak. Size is stated for part of the rows, as once, few or many counts, or as a class when the clone is expanded.

clone size: few
V gene: TRBV12-3/TRBV12-4
D gene: NA
J gene: TRBJ1-1
CDR3 DNA: TGTGCCAGCAGTAGTGACGTTGAAGCTTTCTTT
CDR3 protein: CASSSDVEAFF

clone size: few
V gene: TRBV12-3/TRBV12-4
D gene: NA
J gene: TRBJ2-2
CDR3 DNA: TGTGCCAGCACCCGGGACACTCTATTTTCCGGGGAGCTGTTTTTT
CDR3 protein: CASTRDTLFSGELFF

clone size: NA
V gene: TRBV12-3/TRBV12-4
D gene: TRBD2
J gene: TRBJ2-3
CDR3 DNA: TGTGCCAGCAGTTTCCCGACTAGCGGCCATGAGGTAGATACGCAGTATTTT
CDR3 protein: CASSFPTSGHEVDTQYF

clone size: many
V gene: TRBV10-3
D gene: TRBD2
J gene: TRBJ2-7
CDR3 DNA: TGTGCCGCGGGCGGGACTACCGCCTACGAGCAGTACTTC
CDR3 protein: CAAGGTTAYEQYF

clone size: few
V gene: TRBV12-3/TRBV12-4
D gene: TRBD1
J gene: TRBJ1-2
CDR3 DNA: TGTGCCAGCAGTGCCTCGGACAGGTCCCGGATAGGCTACACCTTC
CDR3 protein: CASSASDRSRIGYTF

clone size: NA
V gene: TRBV5-1
D gene: TRBD1
J gene: TRBJ1-2
CDR3 DNA: TGCGCCAGCGGGACAGGGTCGTACATTGGCTACACCTTC
CDR3 protein: CASGTGSYIGYTF

clone size: few
V gene: TRBV4-1
D gene: TRBD2
J gene: TRBJ2-1
CDR3 DNA: TGCGCCAGCAGCCAGGGAAGCGGGATTGAGCAGTTCTTC
CDR3 protein: CASSQGSGIEQFF

clone size: NA
V gene: TRBV28
D gene: TRBD2
J gene: TRBJ2-3
CDR3 DNA: TGTGCCACCAGATCTAGCGGGACCACAGATACGCAGTATTTT
CDR3 protein: CATRSSGTTDTQYF

clone size: few
V gene: TRBV27
D gene: NA
J gene: TRBJ2-7
CDR3 DNA: TGTGCCAGCAGTTTAAGAGGGGGTCATTTCTACGAGCAGTACTTC
CDR3 protein: CASSLRGGHFYEQYF

clone size: NA
V gene: TRBV7-9
D gene: TRBD2
J gene: TRBJ2-7
CDR3 DNA: TGTGCCAGCAGCCCTGGTAGTATAGCGGGGACCTCCTACGAGCAGTACTTC
CDR3 protein: CASSPGSIAGTSYEQYF

clone size: NA
V gene: TRBV12-3/TRBV12-4
D gene: TRBD1
J gene: TRBJ2-1
CDR3 DNA: TGTGCCAGCAGGGAAACAGGGGGATCCTACAATGAGCAGTTCTTC
CDR3 protein: CASRETGGSYNEQFF

clone size: few
V gene: TRBV20-1
D gene: NA
J gene: TRBJ2-1
CDR3 DNA: TGCAGTGCTAGAGCCCGGGGTGAGCAGTTCTTC
CDR3 protein: CSARARGEQFF

clone size: NA
V gene: TRBV5-1
D gene: NA
J gene: TRBJ2-6
CDR3 DNA: TGCGCCAGCAGCTTGCCTGGCAGGTATTCTGGGGCCAACGTCCTGACTTTC
CDR3 protein: CASSLPGRYSGANVLTF

clone size: few
V gene: TRBV28
D gene: NA
J gene: TRBJ2-1
CDR3 DNA: TGTGCCAGCAGTTTACGGGCGGGATCTCACGACAATGAGCAGTTCTTC
CDR3 protein: CASSLRAGSHDNEQFF

clone size: NA
V gene: TRBV4-1
D gene: TRBD1
J gene: TRBJ2-2
CDR3 DNA: TGCGCCAGCAGCCTCGACAGGGCTCTTCCCGCCGGGGAGCTGTTTTTT
CDR3 protein: CASSLDRALPAGELFF

clone size: few
V gene: TRBV27
D gene: TRBD2
J gene: TRBJ2-7
CDR3 DNA: TGTGCCAGCAGTGTAAAAGCGGGATACACCGGGCAGTACTTC
CDR3 protein: CASSVKAGYTGQYF

clone size: few
V gene: TRBV4-2
D gene: NA
J gene: TRBJ1-1
CDR3 DNA: TGTGCCAGCAGTCAAAAGGGCGGGGAGGGTGGTGAAGCTTTCTTT
CDR3 protein: CASSQKGGEGGEAFF

clone size: NA
V gene: TRBV20-1
D gene: TRBD2
J gene: TRBJ2-3
CDR3 DNA: TGCAGTGCCAGCGGTGGCGGGGGGGGGTTTGATACGCAGTATTTT
CDR3 protein: CSASGGGGGFDTQYF

clone size: NA
V gene: TRBV19
D gene: NA
J gene: TRBJ2-1
CDR3 DNA: TGTGCCAGTAGTAACCTAGCGATCTACAATGAGCAGTTCTTC
CDR3 protein: CASSNLAIYNEQFF

clone size: NA
V gene: TRBV6-2/TRBV6-3
D gene: NA
J gene: TRBJ2-2
CDR3 DNA: TGTGCCAGCAGTTACTCGATGCCTGGCGACACCGGGGAGCTGTTTTTT
CDR3 protein: CASSYSMPGDTGELFF

clone size: few
V gene: TRBV27
D gene: NA
J gene: TRBJ2-5
CDR3 DNA: TGTGCCAGCAGTTTAGTTGGGGTGCCCCAAGAGACCCAGTACTTC
CDR3 protein: CASSLVGVPQETQYF

clone size: NA
V gene: TRBV7-9
D gene: TRBD2
J gene: TRBJ2-7
CDR3 DNA: TGTGCCAGCAGCTTAACCTCGACGGGACTAGTGTCCTACGAGCAGTACTTC
CDR3 protein: CASSLTSTGLVSYEQYF

clone size: many
V gene: TRBV29-1
D gene: TRBD2
J gene: TRBJ2-1
CDR3 DNA: TGCAGCGTGATCCTAGCGGGAGGGGTATACAATGAGCAGTTCTTC
CDR3 protein: CSVILAGGVYNEQFF

clone size: few
V gene: TRBV20-1
D gene: NA
J gene: TRBJ1-5
CDR3 DNA: TGCAGTGCTAGACCGCAGAAGGGGGGCGGGAATCAGCCCCAGCATTTT
CDR3 protein: CSARPQKGGGNQPQHF

clone size: NA
V gene: TRBV4-1
D gene: TRBD2
J gene: TRBJ2-5
CDR3 DNA: TGCGCCAGCAGCCAACCTGCGGGACTAGCGGGGGGCGAAGAGACCCAGTACTTC
CDR3 protein: CASSQPAGLAGGEETQYF

clone size: NA
V gene: TRBV2
D gene: TRBD2
J gene: TRBJ2-1
CDR3 DNA: TGTGCCAGCTCGAGCGGGGACGACAATGAGCAGTTCTTC
CDR3 protein: CASSSGDDNEQFF

clone size: NA
V gene: TRBV29-1
D gene: NA
J gene: TRBJ1-2
CDR3 DNA: TGCAGCGTTTTGTGGGATAGCTATGGCTACACCTTC
CDR3 protein: CSVLWDSYGYTF

clone size: NA
V gene: TRBV20-1
D gene: NA
J gene: TRBJ2-3
CDR3 DNA: TGCAGTGCGCCGCGACCTAGCACAGATACGCAGTATTTT
CDR3 protein: CSAPRPSTDTQYF

clone size: few
V gene: TRBV7-2
D gene: NA
J gene: TRBJ2-5
CDR3 DNA: TGTGCCAGCAGCCCGGAACGGGGGCAAGAGACCCAGTACTTC
CDR3 protein: CASSPERGQETQYF

clone size: few
V gene: TRBV9
D gene: NA
J gene: TRBJ1-6
CDR3 DNA: TGTGCCAGCACCACTTATGGACCCCTCCACTTT
CDR3 protein: CASTTYGPLHF

clone size: NA
V gene: TRBV27
D gene: NA
J gene: TRBJ2-7
CDR3 DNA: TGTGCCAGCAGTTTTTCCCTTGGGACCTTGACCTACGAGCAGTACTTC
CDR3 protein: CASSFSLGTLTYEQYF

clone size: NA
V gene: TRBV4-1
D gene: NA
J gene: TRBJ1-5
CDR3 DNA: TGCGCCAGCAGCCAAGATAGTAAGGGACGTCAGCCCCAGCATTTT
CDR3 protein: CASSQDSKGRQPQHF

clone size: NA
V gene: TRBV12-3/TRBV12-4
D gene: NA
J gene: TRBJ2-1
CDR3 DNA: TGTGCCAGCAGTTTCCATGGGGGGGGGCACAATGAGCAGTTCTTC
CDR3 protein: CASSFHGGGHNEQFF

clone size: few
V gene: TRBV18
D gene: NA
J gene: TRBJ2-3
CDR3 DNA: TGTGCCAGCTCACCCCCGAGTGTAGATACGCAGTATTTT
CDR3 protein: CASSPPSVDTQYF

clone size: few
V gene: TRBV7-2
D gene: TRBD1
J gene: TRBJ1-1
CDR3 DNA: TGTGCCAGCAGCTTAGGCCGGGACAGAATAGAAATGAACACTGAAGCTTTCTTT
CDR3 protein: CASSLGRDRIEMNTEAFF

clone size: many
V gene: TRBV3-1
D gene: NA
J gene: TRBJ1-1
CDR3 DNA: TGTGCCAGCAGCCAAGATTGGTCGGGAGCTAACACTGAAGCTTTCTTT
CDR3 protein: CASSQDWSGANTEAFF